The text below deals with one TCR beta chain. The CDR3 consists of 13 residues. Germline V gene data show CDR1 as LNHDA and CDR2 as SQIVND (reference sequence). With V trimmed by 8 bases and J by 10 bases, 10 bases remained unmatched. In the original analysis: Amplification from reference gene primers served as the basis for estimated nucleated cell counts. The method was immunoSEQ multiplex PCR; TCRdb's version includes in-frame clones alone and lacks a portion of them. For V, J and clone size, that table is used; D and trimming come from the DNA. The table records just under 150,000 clones, over 65% of them present only once. The sample comes from a study of blood T cell repertoires in COVID-19.

Sequenced sample: peripheral blood. V and J are TRBV19 and TRBJ2-1, with TRBD1 matching over 8 bases. The sequence derives from a human donor in a cohort sampled during active COVID-19. In DNA form, the CDR3 reads TGTGCCAGTCGGACAGGGTCTATAGGGGAGCAGTTCTTC. Translation gives CASRTGSIGEQFF. Complete variable domain (other parts from reference TRBV19 and TRBJ2-1): DGGITQSPKYLFRKEGQNVTLSCEQNLNHDAMYWYRQDPGQGLRLIYYSQIVNDFQKGDIAEGYSVSREKKESFPLTVTSAQKNPTAFYLCASRTGSIGEQFFGPGTRLTVL.